This TCR beta chain originates from a study of tumor-infiltrating lymphocytes in primary liver carcinoma. Study information: Sample yields, roughly 3.5 to 7.13 million productive TCRbeta reads, were similar across the tissue types. Points from the study as a whole: Blood fell significantly below tumors in its top-250-clone fraction (p = 0.039).

Co-extraction of both nucleic acids (RNA and DNA) used roughly 18-34 mg of unsorted bulk tissue. Every patient had chronic HBV infection and was treatment-naive. Germline V CDR1 and CDR2: MDHEN, SYDVKM. CDR3 length: 11 residues. Trimming pared 9 bases from V and 10 bases from J, leaving 13 bases between. This clonotype was observed once. Its specificity is unknown. Total RNA (roughly 0.45 ug) served as template for TCR beta cDNA synthesis primed by a constant-region primer. Sequencing libraries for TCR beta derived from three nested multiplex PCR rounds that used slightly modified ARM-PCR. The opening two PCR rounds, 10 cycles each, paired TRBV1-TRBV30 forward primers with a C-beta reverse primer. TCRdb ran MiXCR on the multiplex PCR reads and lists one entry per CDR3 protein. Here the sample spans roughly 190,000 distinct CDR3 sequences, about 85% being singletons.

Sequencing input: tumor tissue from primary liver carcinoma. This clonotype was obtained from a man aged 40-49 years with primary liver carcinoma and hepatitis B virus infection. The V and J genes are TRBV28 and TRBJ2-4; D not certain. DNA for the CDR3: TGTGCCAGTGGTTCGGTACTTATTCAGTACTTC. It codes for CASGSVLIQYF.